Reported below is one T cell receptor beta chain. Its specificity is unknown. This record belongs to a study of blood T cells in healthy people across ages. Regarding the study as a whole: With donor CMV status unknown, expanded clonotype changes were possibly confounded. No conclusive comparison of naive versus antigen-experienced cells was possible with unsorted PBMCs.

Alongside a J-beta primer mix, a sample-barcoded 5' primer served in a second PCR lasting roughly 6 to 11 cycles. Tagging of each cDNA molecule was performed by a template-switch adaptor with 12 random nucleotides. Individual samples furnished no less than 2.5 million CDR3-containing paired-end reads apiece. In TCRdb, the 5' RACE reads were re-called with MiXCR into one record per CDR3 protein. In the table there are over a million distinct CDR3 sequences, around two fifths of which are singletons. The sequencing input was blood. This sequence was found in a woman aged 18-30 years in good health.

Here the CDR3 DNA reads TGTGCCAGCAGTTTAAGGCAGGGGGCGGCCGAAGAGCAGTTCTTC. Its translation: CASSLRQGAAEEQFF. V and J are TRBV28 and TRBJ2-1; TRBD1 aligns across 8 bases. Unmatched junction bases numbered 10, after V lost 2 bases and J lost 10 bases. The CDR3 is 15 amino acids. Looked up from germline, CDR1 is MDHEN and CDR2 is SYDVKM.